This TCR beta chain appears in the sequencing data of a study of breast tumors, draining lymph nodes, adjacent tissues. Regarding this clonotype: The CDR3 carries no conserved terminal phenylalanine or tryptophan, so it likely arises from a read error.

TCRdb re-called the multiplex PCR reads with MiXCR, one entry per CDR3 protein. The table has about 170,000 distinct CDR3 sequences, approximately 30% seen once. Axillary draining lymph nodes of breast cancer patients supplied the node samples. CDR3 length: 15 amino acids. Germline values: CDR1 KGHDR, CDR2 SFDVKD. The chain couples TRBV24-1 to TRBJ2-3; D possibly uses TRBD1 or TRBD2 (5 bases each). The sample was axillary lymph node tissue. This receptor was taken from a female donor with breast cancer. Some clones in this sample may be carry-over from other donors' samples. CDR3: CATRGQGSSTGTQYL. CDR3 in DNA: TGTGCCACCAGGGGCCAAGGGAGCAGCACAGGTACGCAGTATCTT.